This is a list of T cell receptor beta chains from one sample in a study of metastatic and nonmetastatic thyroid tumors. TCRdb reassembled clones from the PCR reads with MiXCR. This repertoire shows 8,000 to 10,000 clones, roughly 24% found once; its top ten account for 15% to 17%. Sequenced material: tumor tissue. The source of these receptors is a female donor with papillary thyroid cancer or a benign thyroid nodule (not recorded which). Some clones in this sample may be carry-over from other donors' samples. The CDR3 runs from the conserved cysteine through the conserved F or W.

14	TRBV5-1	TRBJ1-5	CASSRWSGNQPQHF
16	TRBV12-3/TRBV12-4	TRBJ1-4	CASILDPGEGDEKLFF
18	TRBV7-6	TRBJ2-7	CASSLVPLGQRVGDEQYF
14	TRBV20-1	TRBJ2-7	CSASRQAITYEQYF
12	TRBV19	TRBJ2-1	CASGNNIMEQFF
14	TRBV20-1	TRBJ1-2	CSASLRQGSHGYTF
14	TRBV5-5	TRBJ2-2	CASSLGLVAGELFF
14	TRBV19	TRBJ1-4	CASSPTETNEKLFF
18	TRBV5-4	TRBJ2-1	CASSLARTSGGANNEQFF
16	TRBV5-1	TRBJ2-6	CASSLRTSSGANVLTF
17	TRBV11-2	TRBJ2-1	CASSLNLAANPYNEQFF
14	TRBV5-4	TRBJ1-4	CASSHRRGNEKLFF
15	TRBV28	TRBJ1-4	CASGEAGVAIEKLFF
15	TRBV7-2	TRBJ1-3	CASSSYLGSGNTIYF
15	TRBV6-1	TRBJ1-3	CASSATGTSGNTIYF
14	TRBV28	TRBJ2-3	CASSSSGYTDTQYF
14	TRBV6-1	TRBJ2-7	CASMTGSTYYEQYF
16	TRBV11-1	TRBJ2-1	CASSSPGQGARNEQFF
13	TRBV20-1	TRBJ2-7	CSARGDRGAEQYF
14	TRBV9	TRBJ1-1	CASSPTGLNTEAFF
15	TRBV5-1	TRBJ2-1	CASSSRDRGSNEQFF
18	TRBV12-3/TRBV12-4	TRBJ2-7	CASSLGGWREGLNYEQYF
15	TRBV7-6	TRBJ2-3	CASSHGQGSTDTQYF
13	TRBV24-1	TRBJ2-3	CATRQGSTDTQYF
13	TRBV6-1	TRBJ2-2	CASSEINTGELFF
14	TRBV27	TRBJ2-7	CASSFRGRGNEQYF
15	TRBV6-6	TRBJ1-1	CASSYSGVGGTEAFF
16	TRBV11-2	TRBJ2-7	CASSLSGTVGSYEQYF
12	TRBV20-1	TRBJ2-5	CSAQGLEETQYF
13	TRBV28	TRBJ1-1	CASSLLGGTGAFF
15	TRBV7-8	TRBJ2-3	CASSLGDYDTDTQYF
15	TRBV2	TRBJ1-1	CASSEAKGRNTEAFF
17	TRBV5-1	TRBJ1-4	CASSFEAGGVTNEKLFF
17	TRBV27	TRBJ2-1	CASSPPTRPASYNEQFF
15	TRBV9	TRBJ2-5	CASSVQGWSQETQYF
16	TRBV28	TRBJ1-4	CASSSYRTGSNEKLFF
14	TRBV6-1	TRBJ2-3	CASSEDSDTDTQYF
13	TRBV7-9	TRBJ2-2	CASILLQSGEPFF
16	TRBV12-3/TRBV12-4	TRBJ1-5	CASSTSTGGGNQPQHF
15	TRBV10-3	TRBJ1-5	CAISPSQDGGQPQHF
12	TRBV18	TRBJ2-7	CASSPQGREQYF
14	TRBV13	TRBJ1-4	CASSLGSEDRKLFF
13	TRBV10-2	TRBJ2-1	CASSRGTYNEQCF
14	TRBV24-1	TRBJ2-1	CAISSGRDMNEQFF
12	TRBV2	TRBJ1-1	CASGPGTFEAFF
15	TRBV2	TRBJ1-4	CASSADRGSNDKQFF
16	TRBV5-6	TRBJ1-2	CASSLPGAVNPTGYTF
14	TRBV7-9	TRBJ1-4	CASSLGAEGEKLFF
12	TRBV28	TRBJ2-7	CASSLSQLEQYF
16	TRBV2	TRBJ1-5	CASRDRQGEGNQPQHF